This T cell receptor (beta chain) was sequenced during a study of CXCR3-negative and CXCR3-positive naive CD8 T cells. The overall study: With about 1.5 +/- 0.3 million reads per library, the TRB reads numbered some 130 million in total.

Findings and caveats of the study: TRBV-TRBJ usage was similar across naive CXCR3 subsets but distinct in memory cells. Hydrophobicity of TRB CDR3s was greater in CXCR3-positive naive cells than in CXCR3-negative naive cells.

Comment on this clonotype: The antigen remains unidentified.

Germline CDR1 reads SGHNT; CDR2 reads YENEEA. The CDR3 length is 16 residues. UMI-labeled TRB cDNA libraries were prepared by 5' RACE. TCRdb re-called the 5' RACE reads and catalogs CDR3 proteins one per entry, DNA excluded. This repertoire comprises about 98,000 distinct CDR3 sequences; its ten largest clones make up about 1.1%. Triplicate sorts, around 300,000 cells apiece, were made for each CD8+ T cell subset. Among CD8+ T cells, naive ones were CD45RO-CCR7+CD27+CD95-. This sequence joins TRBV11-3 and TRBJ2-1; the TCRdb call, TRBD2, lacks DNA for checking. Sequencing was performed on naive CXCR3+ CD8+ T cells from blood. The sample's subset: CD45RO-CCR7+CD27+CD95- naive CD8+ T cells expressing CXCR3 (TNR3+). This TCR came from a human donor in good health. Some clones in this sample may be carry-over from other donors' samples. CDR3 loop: CASSPTSGQTYNEQFF. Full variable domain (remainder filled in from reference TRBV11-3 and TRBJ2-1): EAGVVQSPRYKIIEKKQPVAFWCNPISGHNTLYWYLQNLGQGPELLIRYENEEAVDDSQLPKDRFSAERLKGVDSTLKIQPAELGDSAVYLCASSPTSGQTYNEQFFGPGTRLTVL.